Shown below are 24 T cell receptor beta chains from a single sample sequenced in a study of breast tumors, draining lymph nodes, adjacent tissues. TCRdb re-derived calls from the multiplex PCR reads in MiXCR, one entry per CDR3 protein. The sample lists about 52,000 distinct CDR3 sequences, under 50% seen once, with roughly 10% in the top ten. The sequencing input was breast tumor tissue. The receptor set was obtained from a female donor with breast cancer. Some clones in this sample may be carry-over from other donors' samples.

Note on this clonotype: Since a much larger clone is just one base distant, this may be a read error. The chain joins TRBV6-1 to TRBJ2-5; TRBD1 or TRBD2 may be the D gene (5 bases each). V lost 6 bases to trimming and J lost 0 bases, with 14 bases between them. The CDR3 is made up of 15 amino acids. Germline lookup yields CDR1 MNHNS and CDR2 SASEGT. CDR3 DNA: TGTGCCAGCAGACCCTCCTGGGGGTACCAAGAGACCCAGTACTTC. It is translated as CASRPSWGYQETQYF.

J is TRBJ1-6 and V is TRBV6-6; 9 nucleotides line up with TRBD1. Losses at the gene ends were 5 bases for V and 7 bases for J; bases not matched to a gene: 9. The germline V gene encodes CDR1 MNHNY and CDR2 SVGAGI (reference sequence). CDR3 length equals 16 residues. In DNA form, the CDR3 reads TGTGCCAGCAGTGGGACAGGGAGGGAACGAAATTCACCCCTCCACTTT. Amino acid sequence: CASSGTGRERNSPLHF.

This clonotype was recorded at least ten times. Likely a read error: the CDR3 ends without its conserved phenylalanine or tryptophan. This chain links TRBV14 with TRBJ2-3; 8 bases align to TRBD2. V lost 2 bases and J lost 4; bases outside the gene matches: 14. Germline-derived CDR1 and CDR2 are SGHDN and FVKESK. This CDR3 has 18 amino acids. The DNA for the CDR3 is TGTGCCAGCAGCCAAAGGCTAGCGGGCGGGAGTGGGGCAGATACGCAGTATTCT. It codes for CASSQRLAGGSGADTQYS.

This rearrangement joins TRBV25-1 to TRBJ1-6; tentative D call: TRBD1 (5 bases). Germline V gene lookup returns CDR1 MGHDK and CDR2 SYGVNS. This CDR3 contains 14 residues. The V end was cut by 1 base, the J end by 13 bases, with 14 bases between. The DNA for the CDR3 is TGTGCCAGCAGTGAATGGGGCAGAAAGGGTCCCCTCCACTTT. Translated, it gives CASSEWGRKGPLHF.

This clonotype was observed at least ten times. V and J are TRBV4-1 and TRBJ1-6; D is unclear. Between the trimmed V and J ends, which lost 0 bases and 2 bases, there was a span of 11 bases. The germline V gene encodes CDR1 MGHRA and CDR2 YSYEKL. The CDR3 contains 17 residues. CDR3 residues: CASSQEVGRAYNSPLHF. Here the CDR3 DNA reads TGCGCCAGCAGCCAAGAAGTAGGAAGGGCCTATAATTCACCCCTCCACTTT.

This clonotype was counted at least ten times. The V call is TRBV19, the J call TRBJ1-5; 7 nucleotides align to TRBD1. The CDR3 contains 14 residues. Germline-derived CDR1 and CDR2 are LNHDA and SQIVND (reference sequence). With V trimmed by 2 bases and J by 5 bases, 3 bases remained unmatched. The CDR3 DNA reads TGTGCCAGTAGTATACGGACAGGCGATCAGCCCCAGCATTTT. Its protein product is CASSIRTGDQPQHF.

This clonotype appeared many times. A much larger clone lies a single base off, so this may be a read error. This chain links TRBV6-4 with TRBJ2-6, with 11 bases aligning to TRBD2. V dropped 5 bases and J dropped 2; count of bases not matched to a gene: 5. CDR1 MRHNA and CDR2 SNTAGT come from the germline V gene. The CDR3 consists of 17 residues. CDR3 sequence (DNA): TGTGCCAGCAGTCAAGAGACTAGCGGGACTGGGGCCAACGTCCTGACTTTC. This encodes CASSQETSGTGANVLTF.

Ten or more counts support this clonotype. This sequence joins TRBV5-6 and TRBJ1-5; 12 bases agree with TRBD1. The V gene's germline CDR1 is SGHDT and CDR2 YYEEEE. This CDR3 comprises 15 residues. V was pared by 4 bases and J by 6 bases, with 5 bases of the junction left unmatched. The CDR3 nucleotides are TGTGCCAGCAGCCGGGACAGGGGGCAGGTTCAGCCCCAGCATTTT. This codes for CASSRDRGQVQPQHF.

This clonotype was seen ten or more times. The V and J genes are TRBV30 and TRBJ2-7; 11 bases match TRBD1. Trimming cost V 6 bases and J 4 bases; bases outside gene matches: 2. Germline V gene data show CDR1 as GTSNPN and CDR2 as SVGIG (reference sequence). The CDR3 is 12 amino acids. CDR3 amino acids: CACRDRGYEQYF. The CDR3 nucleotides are TGTGCCTGCCGGGACAGGGGGTACGAGCAGTACTTC.

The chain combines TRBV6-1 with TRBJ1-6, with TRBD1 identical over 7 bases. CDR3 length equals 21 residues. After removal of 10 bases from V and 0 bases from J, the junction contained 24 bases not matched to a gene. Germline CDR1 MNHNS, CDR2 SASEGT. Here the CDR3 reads CAIPHYRGGEYQYSYNSPLHF. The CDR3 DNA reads TGTGCCATACCACATTACAGGGGCGGTGAATACCAATACTCCTATAATTCACCCCTCCACTTT.

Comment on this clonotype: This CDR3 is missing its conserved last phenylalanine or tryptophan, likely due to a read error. CDR3 DNA sequence: TGTGCCAGCAGCGTAGCGGTACAAGGGACCCAGTACTCC. It codes for CASSVAVQGTQYS. The chain is built from TRBV9 and TRBJ2-5; D not certain. CDR3 length: 13 residues. Germline CDR1 SGDLS, CDR2 YYNGEE.

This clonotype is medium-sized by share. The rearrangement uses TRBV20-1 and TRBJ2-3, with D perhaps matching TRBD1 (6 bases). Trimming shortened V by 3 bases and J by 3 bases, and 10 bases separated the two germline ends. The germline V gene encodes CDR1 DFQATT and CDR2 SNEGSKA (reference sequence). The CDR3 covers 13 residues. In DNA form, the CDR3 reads TGCAGTGCTAGTCAGGGGCGAACAGATACGCAGTATTTT. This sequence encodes CSASQGRTDTQYF.

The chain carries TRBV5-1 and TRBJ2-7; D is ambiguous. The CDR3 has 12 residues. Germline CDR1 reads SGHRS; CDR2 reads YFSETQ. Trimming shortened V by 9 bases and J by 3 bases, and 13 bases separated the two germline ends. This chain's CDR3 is CATPLKVYEQYF. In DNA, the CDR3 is TGCGCCACACCCCTGAAGGTCTACGAGCAGTACTTC.

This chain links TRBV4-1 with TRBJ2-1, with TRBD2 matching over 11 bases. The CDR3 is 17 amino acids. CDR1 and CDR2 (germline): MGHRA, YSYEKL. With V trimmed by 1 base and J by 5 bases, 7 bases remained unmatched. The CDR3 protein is CASSQGGIAGGNNEQFF. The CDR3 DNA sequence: TGCGCCAGCAGCCAAGGAGGAATAGCGGGAGGGAACAATGAGCAGTTCTTC.

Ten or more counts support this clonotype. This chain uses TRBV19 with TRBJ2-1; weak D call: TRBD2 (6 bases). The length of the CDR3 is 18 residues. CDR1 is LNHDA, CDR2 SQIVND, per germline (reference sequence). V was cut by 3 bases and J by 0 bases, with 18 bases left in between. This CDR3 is CASSITGVQSSSYNEQFF. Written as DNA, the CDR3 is TGTGCCAGTAGTATTACGGGAGTCCAATCGAGCTCCTACAATGAGCAGTTCTTC.

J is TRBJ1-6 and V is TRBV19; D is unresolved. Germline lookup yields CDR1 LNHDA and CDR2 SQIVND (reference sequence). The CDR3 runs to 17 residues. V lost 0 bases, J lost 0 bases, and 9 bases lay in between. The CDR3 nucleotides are TGTGCCAGTAGTATAGAAACGACGAGCTCCTATAATTCACCCCTCCACTTT. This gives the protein CASSIETTSSYNSPLHF.

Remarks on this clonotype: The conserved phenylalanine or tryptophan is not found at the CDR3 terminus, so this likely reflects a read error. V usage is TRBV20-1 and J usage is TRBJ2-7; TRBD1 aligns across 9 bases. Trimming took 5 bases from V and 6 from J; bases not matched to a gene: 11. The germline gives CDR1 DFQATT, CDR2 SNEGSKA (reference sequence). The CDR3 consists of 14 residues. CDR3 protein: CSAWTGATSAEQYS. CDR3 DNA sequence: TGCAGTGCTTGGACAGGGGCGACCTCTGCCGAGCAGTACTCC.

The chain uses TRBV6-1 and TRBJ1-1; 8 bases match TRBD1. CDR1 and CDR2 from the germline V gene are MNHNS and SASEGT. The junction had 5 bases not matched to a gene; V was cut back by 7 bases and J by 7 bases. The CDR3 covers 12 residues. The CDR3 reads CASTSGGFEAFF. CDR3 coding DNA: TGTGCCAGCACCTCAGGGGGCTTTGAAGCTTTCTTT.

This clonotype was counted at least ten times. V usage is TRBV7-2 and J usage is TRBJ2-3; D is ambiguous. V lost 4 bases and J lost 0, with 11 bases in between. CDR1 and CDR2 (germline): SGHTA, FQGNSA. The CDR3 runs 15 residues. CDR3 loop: CASSSGPVSTDTQYF. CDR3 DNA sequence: TGTGCCAGCAGCTCAGGCCCAGTCAGCACAGATACGCAGTATTTT. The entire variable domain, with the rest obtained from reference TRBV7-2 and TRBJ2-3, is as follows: GAGVSQSPSNKVTEKGKDVELRCDPISGHTALYWYRQSLGQGLEFLIYFQGNSAPDKSGLPSDRFSAERTGGSVSTLTIQRTQQEDSAVYLCASSSGPVSTDTQYFGPGTRLTVL.

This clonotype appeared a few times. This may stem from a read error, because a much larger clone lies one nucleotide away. CDR3 DNA: TGCAGTGCAACCCTTGCTAGCGGGATCGCTGAGCAGTTCTTC. This codes for CSATLASGIAEQFF. The chain has TRBV20-1 and TRBJ2-1; 9 nucleotides agree with TRBD2. In germline, CDR1 is DFQATT, CDR2 SNEGSKA (reference sequence). V gave up 6 bases and J gave up 9 bases; unmatched junction bases: 12. The CDR3 sequence is 14 residues long.

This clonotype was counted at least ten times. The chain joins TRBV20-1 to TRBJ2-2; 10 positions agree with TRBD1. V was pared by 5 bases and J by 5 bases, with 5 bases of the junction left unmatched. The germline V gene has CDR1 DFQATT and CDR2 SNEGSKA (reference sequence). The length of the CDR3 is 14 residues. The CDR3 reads CSAPRTGGTGELFF. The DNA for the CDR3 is TGCAGTGCTCCGAGGACAGGGGGGACCGGGGAGCTGTTTTTT.

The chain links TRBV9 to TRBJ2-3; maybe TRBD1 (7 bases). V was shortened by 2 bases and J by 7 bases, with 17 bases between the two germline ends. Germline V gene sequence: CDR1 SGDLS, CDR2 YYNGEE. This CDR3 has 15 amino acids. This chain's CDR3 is CASSVEGQLANTQYF. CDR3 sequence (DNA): TGTGCCAGCAGCGTGGAGGGACAGCTGGCGAATACGCAGTATTTT. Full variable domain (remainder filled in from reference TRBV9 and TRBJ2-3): DSGVTQTPKHLITATGQRVTLRCSPRSGDLSVYWYQQSLDQGLQFLIQYYNGEERAKGNILERFSAQQFPDLHSELNLSSLELGDSALYFCASSVEGQLANTQYFGPGTRLTVL.

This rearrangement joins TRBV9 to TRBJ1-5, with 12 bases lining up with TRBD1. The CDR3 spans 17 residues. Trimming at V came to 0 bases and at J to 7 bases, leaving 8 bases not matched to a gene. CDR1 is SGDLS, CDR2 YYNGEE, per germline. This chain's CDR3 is CASSVDGTGGGIQPQHF. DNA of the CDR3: TGTGCCAGCAGCGTAGATGGGACAGGGGGCGGCATACAGCCCCAGCATTTT.

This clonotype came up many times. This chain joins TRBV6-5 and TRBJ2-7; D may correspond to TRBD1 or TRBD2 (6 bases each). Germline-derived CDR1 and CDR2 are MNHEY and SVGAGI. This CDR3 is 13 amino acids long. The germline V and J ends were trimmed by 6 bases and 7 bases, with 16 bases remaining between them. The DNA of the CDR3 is TGTGCCAGCAGGTGGAAGGGGGGTGGTGAGCAGTACTTC. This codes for CASRWKGGGEQYF.